Following are 9 T cell receptor beta chains from one sample sequenced in a study of siplizumab effects on memory and regulatory T cells. The protocol was immunoSEQ multiplex PCR, while the TCRdb copy is restricted to in-frame clones and leaves out a portion. The sample records over 85,000 clones, 96% being singletons. Input material: naive CD4+ T cells sorted from blood. All receptors come from a human donor in good health.

The genes are TRBV10-3 and TRBJ2-7; possibly TRBD2 for D (6 bases). The germline CDR1 and CDR2 sequences are ENHRY and SYGVKD. This CDR3 has 13 amino acids. The germline V and J ends were trimmed by 6 bases and 5 bases, with 14 bases remaining between them. The CDR3 coding sequence is TGTGCCATCAGCGAGACTAGTGGGGACGAGCAGTACTTC. This gives the protein CAISETSGDEQYF.

CDR3 sequence (DNA): TGTGCCAGTACCCCGACGGGAATTAATAACTATGGCTACACCTTC. It encodes CASTPTGINNYGYTF. This chain joins TRBV19 and TRBJ1-2; D unresolved. The CDR3 sequence is 15 residues long. V gave up 7 bases and J gave up 1 base, with 16 bases separating them. Germline V gene lookup returns CDR1 LNHDA and CDR2 SQIVND (reference sequence).

This sequence joins TRBV12-5 and TRBJ1-1, with 12 bases that match TRBD1. With V trimmed by 0 bases and J by 8 bases, 13 bases remained unmatched. There are 18 residues in the CDR3. Germline V CDR1 and CDR2: LGHNT, FRNRAP. This CDR3 reads CASGLVTLGTGGSSEAFF. CDR3 DNA: TGTGCTAGTGGTTTGGTAACCCTAGGGACAGGGGGCTCCTCCGAAGCTTTCTTT.

V and J are TRBV9 and TRBJ2-3; D might be TRBD1 (6 bases). CDR1 and CDR2 from the germline V gene are SGDLS and YYNGEE. V was shortened by 2 bases and J by 0 bases, with 28 bases between the two germline ends. The CDR3 is 21 amino acids. The CDR3 DNA follows: TGTGCCAGCAGCGTCCAAGGACGGCGGGTAACAGGGTCCTCTAGCACAGATACGCAGTATTTT. It yields the protein CASSVQGRRVTGSSSTDTQYF.

CDR3 sequence reads: CASRSHGLAGATGELFF. CDR3 sequence (DNA): TGTGCCAGCAGATCGCATGGACTAGCGGGGGCAACCGGGGAGCTGTTTTTT. V is TRBV5-4 and J is TRBJ2-2; 13 bases are a match to TRBD2. The CDR3 consists of 17 residues. Germline V gene sequence: CDR1 SGHNT, CDR2 YYREEE (reference sequence). Trimming removed 5 bases from V and 5 bases from J; junction bases left unmatched: 9. The full variable domain, its missing parts supplied by reference TRBV5-4 and TRBJ2-2, is ETGVTQSPTHLIKTRGQQVTLRCSSQSGHNTVSWYQQALGQGPQFIFQYYREEENGRGNFPPRFSGLQFPNYSSELNVNALELDDSALYLCASRSHGLAGATGELFFGEGSRLTVL.

V and J are TRBV7-2 and TRBJ2-7; 9 positions agree with TRBD1. Per the germline V gene, CDR1 is SGHTA and CDR2 is FQGNSA. With 5 bases clipped from V and 7 bases from J, the junction kept 12 bases outside the gene matches. The CDR3 sequence is 15 residues long. Here the CDR3 reads CASSPVTGQGWEQYF. CDR3 DNA sequence: TGTGCCAGCAGCCCAGTCACCGGACAGGGGTGGGAGCAGTACTTC.

The rearrangement uses TRBV5-4 and TRBJ2-7; possibly TRBD1 for D (6 bases). Germline V gene sequence: CDR1 SGHNT, CDR2 YYREEE (reference sequence). The CDR3 sequence is 13 residues long. Trimming cost V 2 bases and J 3 bases, with 9 bases left between them. The CDR3 bases are TGTGCCAGCAGCTTCACACAGGGCTACGAGCAGTACTTC. Protein: CASSFTQGYEQYF.

This chain links TRBV7-3 with TRBJ2-5, with D tentatively TRBD1 (6 bases). Germline CDR1 reads SGHTA; CDR2 reads FQGTGA. The CDR3 runs to 16 residues. The V and J ends lost 2 bases and 5 bases respectively, with 18 bases between them. For the CDR3, the DNA is TGTGCCAGCAGCTTACTCGGCGGGTTGCAGGGGGAGACCCAGTACTTC. This sequence encodes CASSLLGGLQGETQYF.

The chain carries TRBV7-2 and TRBJ2-4; 10 nucleotides match TRBD2. J gave up 5 bases and V 3 bases, and 7 bases lay outside the gene matches. The CDR3 length is 16 residues. The germline V gene encodes CDR1 SGHTA and CDR2 FQGNSA. The CDR3 is CASSLGIAGGQNIQYF. The CDR3 DNA follows: TGTGCCAGCAGCTTGGGCATAGCGGGGGGTCAAAACATTCAGTACTTC. The full variable domain, rest sourced from reference TRBV7-2 and TRBJ2-4, is GAGVSQSPSNKVTEKGKDVELRCDPISGHTALYWYRQSLGQGLEFLIYFQGNSAPDKSGLPSDRFSAERTGGSVSTLTIQRTQQEDSAVYLCASSLGIAGGQNIQYFGAGTRLSVL.